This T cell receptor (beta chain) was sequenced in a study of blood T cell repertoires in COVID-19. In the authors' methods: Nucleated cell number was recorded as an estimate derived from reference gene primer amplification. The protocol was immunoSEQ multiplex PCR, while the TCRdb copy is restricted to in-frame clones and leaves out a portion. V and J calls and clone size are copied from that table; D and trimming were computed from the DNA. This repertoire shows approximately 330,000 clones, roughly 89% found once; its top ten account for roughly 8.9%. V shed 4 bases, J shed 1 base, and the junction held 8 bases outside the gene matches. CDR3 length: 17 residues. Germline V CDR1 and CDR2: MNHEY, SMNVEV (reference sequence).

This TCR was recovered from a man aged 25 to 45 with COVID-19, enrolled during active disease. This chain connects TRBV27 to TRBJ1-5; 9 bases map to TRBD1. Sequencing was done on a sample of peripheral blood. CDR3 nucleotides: TGTGCCAGCAGTTCCGGGACAGGGAGTCGGAGCAATCAGCCCCAGCATTTT. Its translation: CASSSGTGSRSNQPQHF.